A selection of T cell receptor beta chains follows, all from one sample in a study of HIV-infected children after antiretroviral therapy interruption. TCRdb passed the 3' RACE reads through MiXCR, listing each CDR3 protein once. Among about 89,000 distinct CDR3 sequences listed, about 7.2% were seen once. The sequenced sample was CD45RA+ CD4+ T cells from PBMCs, pooled from several time points, obtained from a donor given antiretroviral therapy, either interrupted or continuous. Source of these receptors: a pool of human donors with HIV. CDR3s leave out the opening cysteine and the closing phenylalanine or tryptophan.

J gene,V gene,CDR3 protein
TRBJ2-2,TRBV9,ASSLRRGQGAAGELF
TRBJ2-3,TRBV5-4,ATSGTLTDTQY
TRBJ1-6,TRBV19,ATKAPGRNSYNSPLH
TRBJ2-7,TRBV5-2,ASQPRDRGPNEQY
TRBJ2-4,TRBV12-3/TRBV12-4,ASSFGDIQY
TRBJ2-3,TRBV6-5,ASSRLTGGKQY
TRBJ2-7,TRBV20-1,SAINPGTGGYEQY
TRBJ2-4,TRBV11-1,ASRGSGGSKNIQY
TRBJ2-3,TRBV5-1,ASSGVGKHTQY
TRBJ2-1,TRBV20-1,SAEKRPEQF
TRBJ2-1,TRBV6-5,ASSPSLAVAYNEQF
TRBJ2-3,TRBV30,AWRQVGHDTQY
TRBJ2-3,TRBV30,AWSDLSDTQY